This passage covers 14 T cell receptor beta chains from one sample sequenced in a study of blood T cell repertoires in COVID-19. The data were produced by immunoSEQ multiplex PCR, yet TCRdb's version contains in-frame clones alone and is incomplete. The sample contains roughly 430,000 clones, roughly 86% of which appear only once. Source material: PBMCs or T cells enriched from blood (not recorded which). These receptors all stem from a woman aged 40-49 years with acute COVID-19.

The chain is built from TRBV25-1 and TRBJ1-3; D gene ambiguous. Between the trimmed V and J ends, which lost 5 bases and 4 bases, there was a span of 3 bases. There are 11 residues in the CDR3. Germline loops: CDR1 MGHDK, CDR2 SYGVNS. CDR3 sequence reads: CASSLGNTIYF. CDR3 nucleotides: TGTGCCAGCAGTCTAGGAAACACCATATATTTT.

CDR3 residues: CASSGTLVGNTEAFF. The DNA for the CDR3 is TGCGCCAGCAGCGGGACACTAGTCGGAAACACTGAAGCTTTCTTT. The rearrangement uses TRBV5-1 and TRBJ1-1; D is possibly TRBD1 (6 bases). The CDR3 is 15 residues long. Germline assignment: CDR1 SGHRS and CDR2 YFSETQ. Deletions cut 4 bases from V and 2 bases from J, with 15 bases between.

V usage is TRBV6-4 and J usage is TRBJ2-1, with 11 bases matching TRBD2. CDR1 and CDR2 (germline): MRHNA, SNTAGT. The CDR3 totals 17 residues. Germline trimming cut 7 bases from V and 3 bases from J; bases unmatched to any gene: 11. Here the CDR3 reads CASIRLSTSGIYNEQFF. CDR3 in DNA: TGTGCCAGCATAAGATTGTCGACTAGCGGGATCTACAATGAGCAGTTCTTC.

The CDR3 nucleotides read TGTGCCAGCAGTCCTACTAGACAAAGAACCTACAATGAGCAGTTCTTC. Translating gives CASSPTRQRTYNEQFF. The chain couples TRBV27 to TRBJ2-1; possibly TRBD2 for D (5 bases). V lost 5 bases and J lost 2, with 16 bases in between. Germline loops: CDR1 MNHEY, CDR2 SMNVEV (reference sequence). This CDR3 region has 16 residues.

The chain couples TRBV12-5 to TRBJ1-2; 12 bases align to TRBD1. J lost 7 bases, V lost 4 bases, and 4 bases had no gene match. Per germline, CDR1 LGHNT and CDR2 FRNRAP. This CDR3 is 14 amino acids long. Here the CDR3 reads CASGWGQGALGYTF. DNA of the CDR3: TGTGCTAGTGGTTGGGGACAGGGGGCGCTTGGCTACACCTTC. Full variable domain (missing parts from reference TRBV12-5 and TRBJ1-2): DARVTQTPRHKVTEMGQEVTMRCQPILGHNTVFWYRQTMMQGLELLAYFRNRAPLDDSGMPKDRFSAEMPDATLATLKIQPSEPRDSAVYFCASGWGQGALGYTFGSGTRLTVV.

The chain combines TRBV5-4 with TRBJ1-2; TRBD1 is a possible D gene (5 bases). Per the germline V gene, CDR1 is SGHNT and CDR2 is YYREEE (reference sequence). Trimming took 4 bases from V and 2 from J, leaving 12 bases between them. The CDR3 is made up of 14 amino acids. The CDR3 protein is CASSGDLSNYGYTF. In DNA form, the CDR3 reads TGTGCCAGCAGCGGGGACTTATCCAACTATGGCTACACCTTC.

The chain is built from TRBV24-1 and TRBJ2-7; tentative D call: TRBD2 (6 bases). V was pared by 9 bases and J by 6 bases, with 23 bases between. Germline V CDR1 and CDR2: KGHDR, SFDVKD. The CDR3 runs to 15 residues. The CDR3 DNA is TGTGCCACCGGCTCCGGGAGACTCGGAGATGGCGAGCAGTACTTC. Encoded protein: CATGSGRLGDGEQYF.

In its sample, this clone was seen once. The chain combines TRBV5-1 with TRBJ2-1, with unresolved D. The V end was cut by 2 bases, the J end by 6 bases, with 12 bases between. The CDR3 has 14 residues. The V gene's germline CDR1 is SGHRS and CDR2 YFSETQ. Here the CDR3 DNA reads TGCGCCAGCAGCTTCCAGAGCGATACCAATGAGCAGTTCTTC. This translates into CASSFQSDTNEQFF. Supplemented by reference TRBV5-1 and TRBJ2-1, the full variable domain reads KAGVTQTPRYLIKTRGQQVTLSCSPISGHRSVSWYQQTPGQGLQFLFEYFSETQRNKGNFPGRFSGRQFSNSRSEMNVSTLELGDSALYLCASSFQSDTNEQFFGPGTRLTVL.

The genes are TRBV27 and TRBJ1-6; perhaps TRBD1 as D (5 bases). The V end lost 2 bases, the J end lost 0 bases, and 17 bases lay between the germline ends. Germline V CDR1 and CDR2: MNHEY, SMNVEV (reference sequence). CDR3 size: 19 residues. CDR3 DNA: TGTGCCAGCAGTTTAACAACCCCAGGCGGGGGCTCCTATAATTCACCCCTCCACTTT. This gives the protein CASSLTTPGGGSYNSPLHF.

V is TRBV29-1 and J is TRBJ1-4; D not resolved. CDR1 and CDR2 (germline): SQVTM, ANQGSEA. This CDR3 is 13 amino acids long. In DNA, the CDR3 is TGCGCCGCGGGAAGGACTGCGGGTGAAAAACTGTTTTTT. Its translation: CAAGRTAGEKLFF.

The CDR3 sequence: CASSRSGIQDEKLFF. CDR3 bases: TGTGCCAGCAGCCGCTCCGGAATTCAGGATGAAAAACTGTTTTTT. The genes are TRBV7-2 and TRBJ1-4; no firm D call. CDR1 is SGHTA, CDR2 FQGNSA, per germline. The CDR3 extends over 15 amino acids. Deletions cut 5 bases from V and 6 bases from J, with 16 bases between.

The rearrangement links TRBV29-1 to TRBJ1-1; no definite D call. CDR3 length equals 14 residues. V gave up 3 bases and J gave up 4 bases, with 15 bases separating them. Germline CDR1 is SQVTM and CDR2 is ANQGSEA. The CDR3 bases are TGCAGCGTTGATGTGTACAGTGATGGCACTGAAGCTTTCTTT. Amino acids: CSVDVYSDGTEAFF.

The chain has TRBV2 and TRBJ1-1; perhaps TRBD1 as D (5 bases). Germline-derived CDR1 and CDR2 are SNHLY and FYNNEI. V was clipped by 3 bases and J by 10 bases, with 12 bases between them. The CDR3 length is 12 residues. DNA for the CDR3: TGTGCCAGCAGTGAGGGGCCCGCAGGAGCTTTCTTT. It codes for CASSEGPAGAFF.

The chain joins TRBV24-1 to TRBJ1-2, with no clear D. This CDR3 contains 14 residues. With 1 base removed from V and 2 bases from J, the gap between germline ends came to 7 bases. CDR1 is KGHDR, CDR2 SFDVKD, per germline. The CDR3 coding sequence is TGTGCCACCAGTGATTTCGGGAGGAACTATGGCTACACCTTC. This translates into CATSDFGRNYGYTF.